The present T cell receptor beta chain was sequenced within a study of blood T cell repertoires in COVID-19 (dated by TCRdb to the early 2020s). Regarding the study in general: Samples from collaborators originated in the United States, Italy and Spain and spanned both the acute and convalescent phases of COVID-19. Nearly every sample came with metadata listing a de-identified subject ID, COVID-19 status, age in years and sex. Deeply sampled blood TCRbeta repertoires from subjects exposed to, actively infected with, or recovered from COVID-19 were included in the dataset. Where available, HLA class I and class II types were taken from metadata supplied by the sample provider and were not determined by assay-based typing. The material from the prospective study consisted of cDNA or gDNA derived from T cells, B-cell-depleted T cells, or PBMCs. The repertoires were made available in a free public database intended to serve as a resource for research on the immune response to SARS-CoV-2. The samples were drawn from two sources: the first 160 participants of the ongoing ImmuneRACE study, and 1,254 subjects contributed by 6 global collaborators. The paper's findings and limits, for the study overall: The amount of clinical and demographic metadata varied by source and participant and was provided uncurated.

The CDR3 holds 15 amino acids from the cysteine to the phenylalanine. The kept DNA is CDR3 alone, 45 bases in frame from the first base. From the germline V gene, CDR1 is SGHRS and CDR2 is YFSETQ. V lost 5 bases and J lost 0 bases; the stretch between them is 11 bases long. Each collaborating institution followed its own protocols to collect whole blood in K2EDTA tubes. Collaborator samples were shipped for TCRbeta analysis as frozen whole blood, isolated PBMCs, or DNA extracted from either sample type. The immunoSEQ Assay, a bias-controlled multiplex PCR, was used to amplify TCRbeta CDR3 regions from genomic DNA. Per the source publication's procedure: Within the assay, amplification of reference gene primers was used to estimate how many nucleated cells each sample contained. To quantify the absolute abundance of each unique TCRbeta CDR3 rearrangement, sequence reads were collapsed and filtered. For each sample, productive Simpson clonality was calculated as the square root of Simpson's diversity index across productive rearrangements. Not all clones reach the TCRdb copy of this immuneACCESS table, which keeps in-frame sequences only. Checked studies attribute under half of the gap to unresolved V genes and leave the rest unexplained. V and J calls and clone size are those listed in that table; D and trimming were worked out from the DNA. A total of 40,000 or so clones appear in this sample, 85% to 90% of them only once. 8.5% to 10% of the sample belongs to the ten largest clones.

About this clone: Its antigen is not yet known. No much larger clonotype is one base removed from it; base qualities were not supplied.

The sequenced material came from peripheral blood. The TCR originated in a man aged 25 to 40 with active or convalescent COVID-19. Recombination linked TRBV5-1 to TRBJ1-4; a confident D gene designation cannot be given. The nucleotide sequence reads as follows: TGCGCCAGCAGGGAGGGTCCCTCAACTAATGAAAAACTGTTTTTT. Its coded protein is CASREGPSTNEKLFF.